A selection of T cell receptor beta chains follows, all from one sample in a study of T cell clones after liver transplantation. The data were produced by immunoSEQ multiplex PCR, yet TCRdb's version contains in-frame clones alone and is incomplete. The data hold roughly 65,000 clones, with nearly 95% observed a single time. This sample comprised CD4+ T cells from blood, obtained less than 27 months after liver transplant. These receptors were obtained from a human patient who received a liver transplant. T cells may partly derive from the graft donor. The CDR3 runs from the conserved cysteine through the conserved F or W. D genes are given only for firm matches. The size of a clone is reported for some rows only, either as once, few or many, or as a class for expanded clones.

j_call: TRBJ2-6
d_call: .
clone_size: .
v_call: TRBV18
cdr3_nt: TGTGCCAGCTCACCATCAGGGGACTTACCCTCTATGACTTTC
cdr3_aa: CASSPSGDLPSMTF

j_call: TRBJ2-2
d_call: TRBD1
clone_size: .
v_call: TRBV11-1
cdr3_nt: TGTGCCAGCAGCTCGGGACAGGGGACCGGGGAGCTGTTTTTT
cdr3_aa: CASSSGQGTGELFF

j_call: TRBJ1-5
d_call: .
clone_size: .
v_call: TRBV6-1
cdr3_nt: TGTGCCAGCAGTCAACAGGGTCTAAGCAATCAGCCCCAGCATTTT
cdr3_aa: CASSQQGLSNQPQHF

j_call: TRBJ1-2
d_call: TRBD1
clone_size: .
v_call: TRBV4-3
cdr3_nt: TGCGCCAGCAGCCTTTGGGACGGGACAGGGGTCGGTGGCTACACCTTC
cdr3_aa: CASSLWDGTGVGGYTF

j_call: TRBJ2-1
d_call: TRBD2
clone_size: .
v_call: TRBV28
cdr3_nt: TGTGCCAGCAGGACATCCGGGACTAGCGCCTACAATGAGCAGTTCTTC
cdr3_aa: CASRTSGTSAYNEQFF

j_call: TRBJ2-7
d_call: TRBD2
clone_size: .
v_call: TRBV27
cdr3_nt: TGTGCCAGCAGTTTATACGTCTCCCCCAGCGGGAGCACCTACGAGCAGTACTTC
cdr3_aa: CASSLYVSPSGSTYEQYF

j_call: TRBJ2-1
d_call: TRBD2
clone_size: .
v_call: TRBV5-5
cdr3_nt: TGTGCCAGCAGCTTGGAGCCCAGTCGGGAGGGGCGGCAGTTCTTC
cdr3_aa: CASSLEPSREGRQFF

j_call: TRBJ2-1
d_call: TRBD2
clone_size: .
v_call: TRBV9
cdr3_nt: TGTGCCAGCAGCCCCGGGGGGCTAGCGGGAGACCGAGGCTCCTACAATGAGCAGTTCTTC
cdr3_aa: CASSPGGLAGDRGSYNEQFF

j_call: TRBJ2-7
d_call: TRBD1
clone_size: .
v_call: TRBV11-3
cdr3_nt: TGTGCCAGCAGTCAAGGGGGCGCGGCCTACGAGCAGTACTTC
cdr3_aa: CASSQGGAAYEQYF

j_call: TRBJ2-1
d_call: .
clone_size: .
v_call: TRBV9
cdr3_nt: TGTGCCAGCAGCGTAATAGGGGCTTCATACAATGAGCAGTTCTTC
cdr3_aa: CASSVIGASYNEQFF

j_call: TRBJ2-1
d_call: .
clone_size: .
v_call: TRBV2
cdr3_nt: TGTGCCAGCAGTGGTGGCGGGATAGGGGACAATGAGCAGTTCTTC
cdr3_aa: CASSGGGIGDNEQFF

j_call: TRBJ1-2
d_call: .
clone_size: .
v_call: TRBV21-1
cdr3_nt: TGTGCCAGCAGCAAAGGGAGGATAGGTCGGACAGAAGGCTACACCTTC
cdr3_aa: CASSKGRIGRTEGYTF

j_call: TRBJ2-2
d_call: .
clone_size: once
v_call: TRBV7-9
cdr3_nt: TGTGCCAGCAGCTTCGAGGGGGCCGGGGAGCTGTTTTTT
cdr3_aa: CASSFEGAGELFF

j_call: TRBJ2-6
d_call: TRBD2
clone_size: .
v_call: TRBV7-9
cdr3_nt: TGTGCCAGCAGCTTAGTGGGGAGGGGCTCTGGGGCCAACGTCCTGACTTTC
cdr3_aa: CASSLVGRGSGANVLTF

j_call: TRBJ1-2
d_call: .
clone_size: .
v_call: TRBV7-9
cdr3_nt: TGTGCCAGCAGCCCCGCGGAATATGGCTACACCTTC
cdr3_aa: CASSPAEYGYTF

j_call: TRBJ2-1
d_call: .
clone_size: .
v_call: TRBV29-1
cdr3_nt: TGCAGCGGCTGGGAAGGCAATGAGCAGTTCTTC
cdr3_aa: CSGWEGNEQFF

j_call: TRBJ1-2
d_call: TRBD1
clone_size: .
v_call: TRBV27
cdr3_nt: TGTGCCAGCAGTCCCGAAGACAGGGTGTTAGGGGGCTACACCTTC
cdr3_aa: CASSPEDRVLGGYTF

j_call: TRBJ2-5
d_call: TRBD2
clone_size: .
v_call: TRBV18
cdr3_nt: TGTGCCAGCTCACCACTAGCGGGAGGGCTCAAAGAGACCCAGTACTTC
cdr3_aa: CASSPLAGGLKETQYF

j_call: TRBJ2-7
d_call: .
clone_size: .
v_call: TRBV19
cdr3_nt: TGTGCCAGTAGCCTAACGCGGGACGGATCCTACGAGCAGTACTTC
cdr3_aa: CASSLTRDGSYEQYF

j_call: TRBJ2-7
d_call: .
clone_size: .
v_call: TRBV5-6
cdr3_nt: TGTGCCAGCAGCTTGGCACCTAGCCTTTACGAGCAGTACTTC
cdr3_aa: CASSLAPSLYEQYF

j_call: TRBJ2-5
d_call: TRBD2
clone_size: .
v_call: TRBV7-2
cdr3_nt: TGTGCCAGCAGCTTAGATTCAGCGGGAGAAGAGACCCAGTACTTC
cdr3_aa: CASSLDSAGEETQYF

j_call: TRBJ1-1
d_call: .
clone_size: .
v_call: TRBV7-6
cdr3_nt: TGTGCCAGCAGCCCTTGGGGCGGAGAAGCTTTCTTT
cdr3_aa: CASSPWGGEAFF

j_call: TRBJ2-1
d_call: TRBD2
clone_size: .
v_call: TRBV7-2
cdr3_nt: TGTGCCAGCAGCTTCGCGACTAGCGATGAGCAGTTCTTC
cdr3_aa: CASSFATSDEQFF